This paragraph reports one TCR beta chain. Germline loops: CDR1 SGHNT, CDR2 YYREEE (reference sequence). V gave up 5 bases and J gave up 0 bases; unmatched junction bases: 5. The CDR3 runs 16 residues. This sample is drawn from a study of control samples from healthy donors and cancer patients. Using immunoSEQ multiplex PCR, the repertoire was profiled, and TCRdb retains in-frame clones only, with some absent. This table holds about 30,000 clones, roughly 78% found once. The clonotype was recovered from a man in his fifties or sixties with head and neck cancer. V is TRBV5-4 and J is TRBJ2-2, with 9 nucleotides matching TRBD2. Sequenced input: PBMCs. Here the CDR3 reads CASRGGLASNTGELFF. The CDR3 DNA follows: TGTGCCAGCAGGGGAGGACTAGCGTCGAACACCGGGGAGCTGTTTTTT.